This note documents a single T cell receptor beta chain sequence. No antigen is known for it. This record belongs to a study of vaccination effects on CD4 cells after COVID-19. Having been cultured for less than 12 days, the cells underwent CD4+ T cell isolation. From March to December 2020, the person had a SARS-CoV-2 infection that was confirmed by PCR. Trimming took off 1 base at V and 4 bases at J, with 11 bases between the two ends. Looked up from germline, CDR1 is SGHRS and CDR2 is YFSETQ. The CDR3 totals 15 residues. Measured with immunoSEQ multiplex PCR; TCRdb has only the in-frame clones, and not every one. The repertoire includes 50,000 to 70,000 clones, under 85% of them detected once, and roughly a quarter sits in the top ten.

The sequencing used CD4+ T cells from PBMCs cultured without peptide, collected before COVID-19 vaccination. The chain carries TRBV5-1 and TRBJ1-4, with D possibly TRBD1 on 5 matching bases. The sequence was obtained from a human donor who had a prior SARS-CoV-2 infection. CDR3 DNA: TGCGCCAGCAGCTTGATGTCAGGGTTTAATGAAAAACTGTTTTTT. Translation gives CASSLMSGFNEKLFF.